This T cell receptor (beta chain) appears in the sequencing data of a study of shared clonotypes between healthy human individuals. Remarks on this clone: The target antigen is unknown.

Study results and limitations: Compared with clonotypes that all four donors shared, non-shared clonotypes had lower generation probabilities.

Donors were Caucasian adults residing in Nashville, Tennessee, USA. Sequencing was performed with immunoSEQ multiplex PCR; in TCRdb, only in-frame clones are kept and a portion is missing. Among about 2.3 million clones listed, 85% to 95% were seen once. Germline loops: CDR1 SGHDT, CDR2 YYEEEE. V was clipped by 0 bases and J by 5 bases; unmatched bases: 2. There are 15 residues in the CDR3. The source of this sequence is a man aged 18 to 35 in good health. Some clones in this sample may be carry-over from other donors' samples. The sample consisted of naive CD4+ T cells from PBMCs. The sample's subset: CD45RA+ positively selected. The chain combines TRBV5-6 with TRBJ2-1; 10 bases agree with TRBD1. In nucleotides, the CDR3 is TGTGCCAGCAGCTTGGTGGGACAGGGGAACAATGAGCAGTTCTTC. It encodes CASSLVGQGNNEQFF.